The 24 T cell receptor beta chains reported below all come from one sample, sequenced in a study of shared clonotypes between healthy human individuals. Naivety among CD8 cells was defined by CD45RO negativity and positive CCR7 selection, thereby excluding terminally differentiated effector memory CD45RA+ cells. Using immunoSEQ multiplex PCR, the repertoire was profiled, and TCRdb retains in-frame clones only, with some absent. Of some 630,000 clones in the sample, roughly 96% are singletons; the top ten hold roughly 0.1%. Sequencing was done on a sample of naive CD8+ T cells sorted from blood. These receptors all stem from a young woman in good health.

This chain links TRBV18 with TRBJ1-1, with a tentative D call TRBD1 (5 bases). The V end lost 0 bases, the J end lost 0 bases, and 8 bases lay between the germline ends. Germline CDR1 and CDR2: KGHSH and LQKENI. This CDR3 is built from 15 residues. The CDR3 DNA is TGTGCCAGCTCACCACCGAAGGGGATGAACACTGAAGCTTTCTTT. Translated: CASSPPKGMNTEAFF.

The rearrangement uses TRBV5-6 and TRBJ2-7; unclear D gene. Trimming shortened V by 0 bases and J by 2 bases, and 6 bases separated the two germline ends. Germline V CDR1 and CDR2: SGHDT, YYEEEE. The CDR3 has 13 residues. CDR3 in DNA: TGTGCCAGCAGCTTGGACTCTACCTACGAGCAGTACTTC. Encoded protein: CASSLDSTYEQYF. Full variable domain (missing parts from reference TRBV5-6 and TRBJ2-7): DAGVTQSPTHLIKTRGQQVTLRCSPKSGHDTVSWYQQALGQGPQFIFQYYEEEERQRGNFPDRFSGHQFPNYSSELNVNALLLGDSALYLCASSLDSTYEQYFGPGTRLTVT.

The rearrangement joins TRBV12-5 to TRBJ2-1; D ambiguous. The CDR3 totals 14 residues. V was pared by 7 bases and J by 5 bases, with 15 bases between. Germline CDR1 and CDR2: LGHNT and FRNRAP. The CDR3 loop is CASDMPPFHNEQFF. As DNA, the CDR3 is TGTGCTAGTGACATGCCCCCTTTTCACAATGAGCAGTTCTTC.

The genes are TRBV5-6 and TRBJ2-7, with 11 bases aligning to TRBD2. Germline CDR1 and CDR2: SGHDT and YYEEEE. The CDR3 is made up of 15 amino acids. Trimming took 0 bases from V and 6 from J; bases not matched to a gene: 5. CDR3: CASSLAGTSGSEQYF. Here the CDR3 DNA reads TGTGCCAGCAGCTTGGCCGGGACTAGCGGATCCGAGCAGTACTTC. The full variable domain, rest sourced from reference TRBV5-6 and TRBJ2-7, is DAGVTQSPTHLIKTRGQQVTLRCSPKSGHDTVSWYQQALGQGPQFIFQYYEEEERQRGNFPDRFSGHQFPNYSSELNVNALLLGDSALYLCASSLAGTSGSEQYFGPGTRLTVT.

The chain has TRBV7-9 and TRBJ1-1; D is unclear. V was trimmed by 2 bases and J by 1 base, leaving 8 bases between them. CDR3 length: 14 residues. The V gene's germline CDR1 is SEHNR and CDR2 FQNEAQ (reference sequence). CDR3 sequence (DNA): TGTGCCAGCAGCTTACGGGGTTCGAACACTGAAGCTTTCTTT. This codes for CASSLRGSNTEAFF.

The CDR3 protein is CATRSGRDSYEQYF. DNA for the CDR3: TGTGCCACGCGGTCGGGGCGGGACTCCTACGAGCAGTACTTC. The chain couples TRBV19 to TRBJ2-7, with TRBD2 as a possible D gene (6 bases). Germline V gene sequence: CDR1 LNHDA, CDR2 SQIVND (reference sequence). Trimming removed 10 bases from V and 0 bases from J, with 16 bases in between. The CDR3 contains 14 residues.

The chain combines TRBV28 with TRBJ2-1; 7 nucleotides line up with TRBD1. This CDR3 comprises 18 residues. V lost 7 bases, J lost 4 bases, and 19 bases stayed unmatched. Germline assignment: CDR1 MDHEN and CDR2 SYDVKM. The CDR3 bases are TGTGCCAGCACGAAGGGGGCATCTTACAGGGGCGAGTACAATGAGCAGTTCTTC. Translating it yields CASTKGASYRGEYNEQFF.

This chain links TRBV27 with TRBJ1-2, with a weak D call TRBD1 (5 bases). CDR1 and CDR2 from the germline V gene are MNHEY and SMNVEV (reference sequence). The length of the CDR3 is 16 residues. Trimming took 0 bases from V and 7 from J, leaving 18 bases between them. The CDR3: CASSLSFQGGSGGYTF. In DNA form, the CDR3 reads TGTGCCAGCAGTTTATCGTTTCAGGGAGGGAGTGGTGGCTACACCTTC.

A remark on this clone: Other DNA sequences in the sample encode the same CDR3. V and J are TRBV5-4 and TRBJ1-2; TRBD1 aligns across 8 bases. Unmatched junction bases numbered 2, after V lost 2 bases and J lost 2 bases. The CDR3 runs to 14 residues. Germline-derived CDR1 and CDR2 are SGHNT and YYREEE (reference sequence). The CDR3 DNA is TGTGCCAGCAGCTTTCAGGGGGCGAACTATGGCTACACCTTC. It encodes CASSFQGANYGYTF.

This clone has only one observation. The chain has TRBV5-5 and TRBJ2-3; weak D call: TRBD2 (5 bases). The CDR3 is 16 residues long. Germline-derived CDR1 and CDR2 are SGHKS and YYEKEE (reference sequence). Trimming cost V 4 bases and J 2 bases, with 17 bases left between them. CDR3 amino acids: CASSRRSGGPTDTQYF. As DNA, the CDR3 is TGTGCCAGCAGCCGACGGAGTGGCGGGCCCACAGATACGCAGTATTTT.

The V gene is TRBV6-6, the J gene TRBJ2-3; D unresolved. The ends were cut back, 2 bases at V and 2 bases at J, with 11 bases in the middle. CDR1 MNHNY and CDR2 SVGAGI come from the germline V gene (reference sequence). The CDR3 consists of 15 residues. The CDR3 spells CASSYSVAPTDTQYF. Written as DNA, the CDR3 is TGTGCCAGCAGTTACAGCGTAGCCCCCACAGATACGCAGTATTTT.

The chain has TRBV7-8 and TRBJ2-5; maybe TRBD2 (5 bases). The germline V and J ends were trimmed by 5 bases and 7 bases, with 8 bases remaining between them. This CDR3 spans 11 amino acids. CDR1 is SGHVS and CDR2 is FQNEAQ in the germline V gene. CDR3 in amino acids: CASSSGLTQYF. The DNA of the CDR3 is TGTGCCAGCAGCAGCGGTTTGACCCAGTACTTC. Variable domain in full (rest from reference TRBV7-8 and TRBJ2-5): GAGVSQSPRYKVAKRGQDVALRCDPISGHVSLFWYQQALGQGPEFLTYFQNEAQLDKSGLPSDRFFAERPEGSVSTLKIQRTQQEDSAVYLCASSSGLTQYFGPGTRLLVL.

The V and J genes are TRBV19 and TRBJ1-5; D is ambiguous. The V and J ends lost 7 bases and 1 base respectively, with 14 bases between them. This CDR3 is 15 amino acids long. Per germline, CDR1 LNHDA and CDR2 SQIVND (reference sequence). CDR3 in amino acids: CASTPRTESNQPQHF. The CDR3 DNA reads as TGTGCCAGTACTCCGAGGACCGAAAGCAATCAGCCCCAGCATTTT.

This clone was counted between two and nine times. The chain combines TRBV29-1 with TRBJ1-2; D not resolved. The V gene's germline CDR1 is SQVTM and CDR2 ANQGSEA. V was pared by 0 bases and J by 4 bases, with 6 bases between. This CDR3 comprises 12 residues. The CDR3 is CSVEDRPYGYTF. In DNA, the CDR3 is TGCAGCGTTGAAGACAGGCCCTATGGCTACACCTTC.

This clone came up once. V and J are TRBV28 and TRBJ2-5, with D perhaps matching TRBD1 or TRBD2 (5 bases each). The end of the DNA is better explained by TRBJ2-7, so the J call may be wrong. Germline CDR1 MDHEN, CDR2 SYDVKM. The CDR3 contains 14 residues. In nucleotides, the CDR3 is TGTGCCAGCAGTTTCAAGGGGAGCACCTACGAGCAGTACTTC. Translating gives CASSFKGSTYEQYF.

The rearrangement joins TRBV20-1 to TRBJ2-1; D gene ambiguous. The CDR3 runs to 10 residues. The germline V gene has CDR1 DFQATT and CDR2 SNEGSKA (reference sequence). V shed 8 bases and J shed 7 bases, with 9 bases lying between them. The CDR3 sequence: CSLGVNEQFF. In nucleotides, the CDR3 is TGCAGTCTTGGGGTAAATGAGCAGTTCTTC.

V gene TRBV28 combines with J gene TRBJ2-7; perhaps TRBD2 as D (5 bases). Trimming shortened V by 7 bases and J by 0 bases, and 16 bases separated the two germline ends. The CDR3 is made up of 15 amino acids. From germline, CDR1 is MDHEN and CDR2 SYDVKM. CDR3 in amino acids: CASTEGSGISYEQYF. Here the CDR3 DNA reads TGTGCCAGCACCGAAGGGTCGGGGATCTCCTACGAGCAGTACTTC.

In the case of this clone: Other DNA sequences from this sample encode an identical CDR3 as well. The chain uses TRBV6-5 and TRBJ2-6; D is tentatively TRBD1 or TRBD2 (5 bases each). Trimming cost V 2 bases and J 0 bases, with 5 bases left between them. The CDR3 extends over 15 amino acids. The germline V gene has CDR1 MNHEY and CDR2 SVGAGI. CDR3 protein: CASSYGGSGANVLTF. In DNA, the CDR3 is TGTGCCAGCAGTTACGGGGGCTCTGGGGCCAACGTCCTGACTTTC.

In this sample, this clone turned up once. The rearrangement links TRBV28 to TRBJ1-4; D unclear. The germline CDR1 and CDR2 sequences are MDHEN and SYDVKM. V lost 5 bases to trimming and J lost 4 bases, with 14 bases between them. This CDR3 spans 15 amino acids. The CDR3 is CASSPPTAVNEKLFF. In DNA, the CDR3 is TGTGCCAGCAGTCCGCCGACGGCCGTTAATGAAAAACTGTTTTTT.

The genes are TRBV6-1 and TRBJ2-1, with D uncertain. Germline V gene sequence: CDR1 MNHNS, CDR2 SASEGT. CDR3 length equals 12 residues. The V end was cut by 10 bases, the J end by 7 bases, with 14 bases between. CDR3 sequence reads: CATRLLGNEQFF. CDR3 sequence (DNA): TGTGCCACGCGACTCCTGGGTAATGAGCAGTTCTTC.

The chain couples TRBV5-4 to TRBJ2-2; no clear D. From germline, CDR1 is SGHNT and CDR2 YYREEE (reference sequence). The CDR3 has 12 residues. Trimming took off 4 bases at V and 6 bases at J, with 7 bases between the two ends. The DNA of the CDR3 is TGTGCCAGCAGCACAAGCCCCGGGGAGCTGTTTTTT. It is translated as CASSTSPGELFF. The full variable domain, its missing parts supplied by reference TRBV5-4 and TRBJ2-2, is ETGVTQSPTHLIKTRGQQVTLRCSSQSGHNTVSWYQQALGQGPQFIFQYYREEENGRGNFPPRFSGLQFPNYSSELNVNALELDDSALYLCASSTSPGELFFGEGSRLTVL.

V usage is TRBV27 and J usage is TRBJ2-7; weak D call: TRBD1 (6 bases). The V gene's germline CDR1 is MNHEY and CDR2 SMNVEV (reference sequence). The V end was cut by 6 bases, the J end by 0 bases, with 15 bases between. CDR3 size: 15 residues. CDR3 sequence: CASRPGQLSSYEQYF. As DNA, the CDR3 is TGTGCCAGCAGACCCGGACAGCTCAGCTCCTACGAGCAGTACTTC.

The rearrangement joins TRBV7-6 to TRBJ1-1; D is possibly TRBD1 (6 bases). There are 19 residues in the CDR3. V was cut by 3 bases and J by 0 bases, with 23 bases left in between. CDR1 is SGHVS, CDR2 FNYEAQ, per germline. CDR3 nucleotides: TGTGCCAGCAGCTTCACGGCGAGGGGGTATGAGGGGGTGAACACTGAAGCTTTCTTT. The encoded protein is CASSFTARGYEGVNTEAFF.

V and J are TRBV7-3 and TRBJ2-3; 7 bases line up with TRBD2. J lost 2 bases, V lost 5 bases, and 7 bases had no gene match. The germline V gene encodes CDR1 SGHTA and CDR2 FQGTGA. CDR3 size: 15 residues. CDR3 bases: TGTGCCAGCAGCCCCTTGACTAGCAACACAGATACGCAGTATTTT. It specifies CASSPLTSNTDTQYF.